This T cell receptor (beta chain) is drawn from a study of CD8+CD57+ T cells in acquired aplastic anemia (dated by TCRdb to about 2018). With respect to the entire study: Extracted DNA from sorted CD4+ and CD8+ cells averaged approximately 3 ug, ranging from roughly 0.17 to 27.4 ug. CD8+CD57+ expansion was defined as a frequency above the mean frequency observed in healthy subjects.

Patients chosen for sequencing had shown expansion of CD8+CD57+ cells by flow cytometry. Every patient had a diagnosis of severe acquired aplastic anemia based on International Study of Aplastic Anemia and Agranulocytosis and Camitta criteria. No therapy had been received by the patients at the time of blood sampling. In this study, sorted CD4+ and CD8+ T cells from the blood of healthy subjects and of severe aplastic anemia patients had their TCR repertoires deep-sequenced. Patients were enrolled under clinicaltrials.gov protocols 00001620, 01623167, 00001397, 00071045, 00081523 and 00961064 in the USA. Ficoll-Paque density gradient centrifugation was used to isolate peripheral blood mononuclear cells. Before DNA extraction, CD4+ and CD8+ T cells were sorted by FACS or by magnetic beads. Trimming takes 3 bases off V and 6 bases off J; junction bases not matched to a gene: 3. The CDR3 sequence holds 15 residues, the cysteine and phenylalanine included. This entry keeps only the CDR3 DNA: 45 bases, framed from base 1. Based on the germline V gene, the CDR1 and CDR2 sequences are KGHDR and SFDVKD.

TCR beta VDJ combination and CDR3 sequence profiling used genomic DNA as the template. An Illumina HiSeq 2000 was used for TCR repertoire sequencing. For the original study's pipeline: TRBV/TRBJ rearrangement plots, CDR3 size and DJ length profiles, and Simpson's diversity index were used to assess repertoires. The immunodominant clone was defined as the most abundant DNA sequence in deep sequencing data. CDR3 amino acid sequences were screened for sharing across subjects and were compared with published repertoires and the VDJdb database. The public reads were reanalyzed by TCRdb: fastp trimming at Q25, MiXCR alignment, in-frame beta chains only. Rows matching on CDR3 protein sequence are summarized as one entry with the most common DNA and genes. The authors' filters were not applied to this entry. The sample data list 110,000 or so distinct CDR3 sequences, and under 60% of these were observed just once. Together, the top ten hold roughly 30% of the sample.

On the study overall, not on this receptor specifically: No significant difference in CD8+ Simpson's diversity was found between patients and healthy controls (P=0.060). Roughly 30 CD8+ CDR3 sequences were found to be shared between patients and controls, but these sequences appeared to be highly expressed in patients and within the immunodominant clones of the patients.

Turning to this clonotype: The antigen this receptor binds is unknown. No base-level quality is on record; no much larger clone is a single base apart.

Material for sequencing was sorted CD4+, CD8+, or CD8+CD57+ T cells (not recorded which) from PBMCs. Recombination linked TRBV24-1 to TRBJ2-1, and 11 junction bases match TRBD1. The receptor comes from a human donor with aplastic anemia. The nucleotide sequence reads as follows: TGTGCCACCAGTGATAGGACAGGGGGCACCAATGAGCAGTTCTTC. The translation is CATSDRTGGTNEQFF.